Sequencing of this T cell receptor (beta chain) was carried out in a study of blood T cell repertoires in COVID-19. Across the study: The United States, Italy and Spain supplied acute and convalescent COVID-19 samples. PBMCs, B-cell-depleted T cells, or T cells provided the cDNA or gDNA that made up the material.

Per the original data handling: The authors estimated nucleated cell counts from reference gene primer amplification. Data came from immunoSEQ multiplex PCR; TCRdb stores just in-frame clones and leaves some out. V and J calls and clone size come straight from that table; D and trimming were deduced from the DNA. The sample includes hundreds of thousands of clones, about 80% of them seen just once. Sequenced material: peripheral blood. This sequence originates from a human donor in a cohort sampled during active COVID-19.

The CDR3 reads CASSLGEGASYEQYF. The CDR3 nucleotides read TGTGCCAGCAGCTTAGGCGAGGGGGCAAGCTACGAGCAGTACTTC. The V and J genes are TRBV11-3 and TRBJ2-7; 7 nucleotides align to TRBD1. Trimming cost V 1 base and J 3 bases; bases outside gene matches: 6. Per the germline V gene, CDR1 is SGHNT and CDR2 is YENEEA. The CDR3 has 15 amino acids.